This T cell receptor (beta chain) was sequenced for a study of beta chain features in type 1 diabetes. The overall study: Sorted cells, 107,917,701 in number, were examined across all samples. Overall study results and limits: Shortening that was moderate but significant affected the TCRB CDR3s of Type 1 diabetes patients in all four CD4+ subsets. Among patients, naive, central memory and Treg TCRB repertoires appeared more similar than among healthy donors.

Expressed TCRB transcripts were sequenced, since all the RNA that had been isolated was reverse transcribed. Some clones are missing from TCRdb's copy, which holds only in-frame ones; the method was immunoSEQ multiplex PCR. The sample records around 310,000 clones, around an eighth being singletons. A sort by CD45RO/CCR7/CD25/CD127/CD95/CD27 yielded CD4+ naive, central memory, regulatory and stem cell-like memory cells. Note on this clone: The antigen remains unidentified.

The CDR3 has 15 residues. The chain is built from TRBV21-1 and TRBJ2-1; the table names TRBD1, a call not compared with the DNA. TRBV21-1 is a listed pseudogene. The sample taken for sequencing was naive CD4+ T cells from blood. The TCR originated in a woman between 18 and 30 years old with type 1 diabetes. CDR3 DNA: TGTGCCAGCAGCAGAGGACAGGGAAACTCGAATGAGCAGTTCTTC. Amino acid sequence: CASSRGQGNSNEQFF.